This T cell receptor (beta chain) was retrieved from a study of control samples from healthy donors and cancer patients. Here immunoSEQ multiplex PCR was the method, and the copy in TCRdb shows in-frame clones only, minus some. The sample's table shows 150,000 to 200,000 clones. The source material was blood. This clonotype was obtained from a woman in her twenties or thirties in good health.

The CDR3 sequence is CAAGGYNEQFF. As DNA, the CDR3 is TGTGCCGCCGGGGGTTACAATGAGCAGTTCTTC. The chain links TRBV6-6 to TRBJ2-1, with a possible D match to TRBD2 (6 bases). V was pared by 11 bases and J by 4 bases, with 9 bases between. Per the germline V gene, CDR1 is MNHNY and CDR2 is SVGAGI (reference sequence). This CDR3 spans 11 amino acids.